This T cell receptor (beta chain) was sequenced in a study of blood T cell repertoires in COVID-19. For the study at large: Sources were T cells, B-cell-depleted T cells, or PBMCs; the material itself was cDNA or gDNA.

Clinical history as reported by participants underpinned cohort assignment. In the study's own analysis: From reference gene primer amplification, estimates of nucleated cell counts were derived. The table came from immunoSEQ multiplex PCR; TCRdb's copy has only in-frame clones and leaves some out. The V and J calls and clone size are taken from that table; D and trimming were inferred from the DNA. Altogether 490,000 or so clones are present, roughly nine tenths being singletons, with the ten largest covering approximately 8%. Germline lookup yields CDR1 SGHRS and CDR2 YFSETQ. The CDR3 consists of 16 residues. Trimming shortened V by 4 bases and J by 4 bases, and 18 bases separated the two germline ends.

The sequencing input was PBMCs or T cells enriched from blood (not recorded which). The rearrangement joins TRBV5-1 to TRBJ2-1; tentatively, D is TRBD1 (6 bases). This TCR was sampled from a woman aged 60-75 years who had recovered from COVID-19. The CDR3 region has the DNA TGCGCCAGCAGCATTGATACCGGGACATATTACAATGAGCAGTTCTTC. Translating gives CASSIDTGTYYNEQFF.